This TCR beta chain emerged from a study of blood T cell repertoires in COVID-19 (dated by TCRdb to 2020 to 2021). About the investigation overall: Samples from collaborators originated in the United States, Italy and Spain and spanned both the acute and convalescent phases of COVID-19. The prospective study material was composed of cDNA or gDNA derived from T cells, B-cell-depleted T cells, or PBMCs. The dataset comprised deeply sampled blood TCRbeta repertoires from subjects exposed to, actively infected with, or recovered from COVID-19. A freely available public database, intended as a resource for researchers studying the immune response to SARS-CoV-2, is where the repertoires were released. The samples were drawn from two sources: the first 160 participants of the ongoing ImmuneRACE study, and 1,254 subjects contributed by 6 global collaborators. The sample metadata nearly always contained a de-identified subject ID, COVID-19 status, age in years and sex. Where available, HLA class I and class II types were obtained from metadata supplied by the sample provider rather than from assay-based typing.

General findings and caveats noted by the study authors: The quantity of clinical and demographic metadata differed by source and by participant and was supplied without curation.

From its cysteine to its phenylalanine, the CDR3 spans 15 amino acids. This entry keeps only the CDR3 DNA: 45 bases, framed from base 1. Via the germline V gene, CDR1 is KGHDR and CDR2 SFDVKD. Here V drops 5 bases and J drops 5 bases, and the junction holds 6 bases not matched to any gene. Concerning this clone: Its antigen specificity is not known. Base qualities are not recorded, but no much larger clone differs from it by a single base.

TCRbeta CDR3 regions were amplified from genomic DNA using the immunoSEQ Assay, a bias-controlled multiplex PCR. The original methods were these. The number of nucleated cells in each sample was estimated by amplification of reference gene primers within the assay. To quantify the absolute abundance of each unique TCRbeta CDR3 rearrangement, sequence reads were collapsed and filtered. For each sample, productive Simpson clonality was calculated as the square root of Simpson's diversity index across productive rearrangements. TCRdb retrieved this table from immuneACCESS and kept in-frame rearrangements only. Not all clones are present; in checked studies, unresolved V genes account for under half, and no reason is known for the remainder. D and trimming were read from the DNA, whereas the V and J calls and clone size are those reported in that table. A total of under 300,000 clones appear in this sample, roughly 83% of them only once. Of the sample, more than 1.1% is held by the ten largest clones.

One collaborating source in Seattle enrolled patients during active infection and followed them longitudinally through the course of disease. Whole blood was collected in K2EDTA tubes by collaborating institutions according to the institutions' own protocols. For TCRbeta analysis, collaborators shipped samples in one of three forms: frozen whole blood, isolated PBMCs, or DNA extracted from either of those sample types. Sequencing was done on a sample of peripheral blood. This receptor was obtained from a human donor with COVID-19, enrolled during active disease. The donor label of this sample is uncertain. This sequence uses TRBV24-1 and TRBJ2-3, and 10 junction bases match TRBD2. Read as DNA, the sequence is TGTGCCACCAGTGTCCTAGCGGGAGCTAGAGATACGCAGTATTTT. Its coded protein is CATSVLAGARDTQYF.